These T cell receptor beta chains were read from a single sample in a study of blood T cells in healthy people across ages. TCRdb processed the 5' RACE reads anew with MiXCR; each CDR3 protein has one entry. The sample yields around 870,000 distinct CDR3 sequences, 29% seen once. Sequencing was done on a sample of blood. The receptors derive from an elderly woman in good health. The CDR3 runs from the conserved cysteine through the conserved F or W. The order of the fields is D gene, V gene, J gene, CDR3 length, clone size, CDR3 protein, CDR3 DNA. A D gene is named only where the DNA matches it firmly. Some rows mark clone size as missing; the rest say once, few, many or name a class of expanded clone.

d_gene: TRBD1; v_gene: TRBV3-1; j_gene: TRBJ1-1; len: 13; abundance: NA; CDR3aa: CASTPGQGSEAFF; CDR3nt: TGTGCCAGCACGCCGGGACAGGGGTCTGAAGCTTTCTTT
d_gene: TRBD1; v_gene: TRBV6-2/TRBV6-3; j_gene: TRBJ1-1; len: 18; abundance: NA; CDR3aa: CASSFITAGQGRNTEAFF; CDR3nt: TGTGCCAGCAGTTTCATTACGGCTGGACAGGGGAGGAACACTGAAGCTTTCTTT
d_gene: TRBD2; v_gene: TRBV3-1; j_gene: TRBJ2-7; len: 16; abundance: many; CDR3aa: CASSQGTSGKSYEQYF; CDR3nt: TGTGCCAGCAGCCAAGGGACTAGCGGGAAATCCTACGAGCAGTACTTC
d_gene: NA; v_gene: TRBV15; j_gene: TRBJ1-4; len: 14; abundance: few; CDR3aa: CATSRDLGNEKLFF; CDR3nt: TGTGCCACCAGCAGAGATCTTGGTAATGAAAAACTGTTTTTT
d_gene: NA; v_gene: TRBV15; j_gene: TRBJ1-6; len: 17; abundance: NA; CDR3aa: CATSPGAGYSYNSPLHF; CDR3nt: TGTGCCACCAGCCCCGGAGCCGGGTACTCCTATAATTCACCCCTCCACTTT
d_gene: TRBD2; v_gene: TRBV20-1; j_gene: TRBJ2-2; len: 17; abundance: NA; CDR3aa: CSARGLAGVFYTGELFF; CDR3nt: TGCAGTGCTAGAGGACTAGCGGGGGTGTTTTACACCGGGGAGCTGTTTTTT
d_gene: NA; v_gene: TRBV6-4; j_gene: TRBJ2-3; len: 16; abundance: many; CDR3aa: CASSDSGTRGTDTQYF; CDR3nt: TGTGCCAGCAGTGACTCAGGGACCAGAGGCACAGATACGCAGTATTTT
d_gene: NA; v_gene: TRBV7-2; j_gene: TRBJ1-5; len: 14; abundance: many; CDR3aa: CASSLGGGSQPQHF; CDR3nt: TGTGCCAGCAGCTTAGGAGGAGGGAGCCAGCCCCAGCATTTT
d_gene: NA; v_gene: TRBV11-2; j_gene: TRBJ1-1; len: 16; abundance: few; CDR3aa: CASSLDQIGANTEAFF; CDR3nt: TGTGCCAGCAGCTTAGATCAAATAGGGGCAAACACTGAAGCTTTCTTT
d_gene: NA; v_gene: TRBV4-3; j_gene: TRBJ2-3; len: 15; abundance: many; CDR3aa: CASSQQETGTDTQYF; CDR3nt: TGCGCCAGCAGCCAACAGGAAACGGGCACAGATACGCAGTATTTT
d_gene: NA; v_gene: TRBV7-9; j_gene: TRBJ1-4; len: 15; abundance: few; CDR3aa: CASSLDGGTNEKLFF; CDR3nt: TGTGCCAGCAGCTTAGACGGGGGGACTAATGAAAAACTGTTTTTT
d_gene: NA; v_gene: TRBV28; j_gene: TRBJ2-3; len: 15; abundance: few; CDR3aa: CASSLFASSTDTQYF; CDR3nt: TGTGCCAGCAGTTTATTTGCCTCTAGCACAGATACGCAGTATTTT
d_gene: NA; v_gene: TRBV15; j_gene: TRBJ2-3; len: 15; abundance: NA; CDR3aa: CATSRERLSTDTQYF; CDR3nt: TGTGCCACCAGCAGAGAGAGACTGAGCACAGATACGCAGTATTTT
d_gene: TRBD1; v_gene: TRBV5-1; j_gene: TRBJ2-1; len: 15; abundance: many; CDR3aa: CASRYGTGRGNEQFF; CDR3nt: TGCGCCAGCAGATATGGGACAGGGAGGGGGAATGAGCAGTTCTTC
d_gene: NA; v_gene: TRBV12-3/TRBV12-4; j_gene: TRBJ1-1; len: 13; abundance: few; CDR3aa: CASSLGTKVEAFF; CDR3nt: TGTGCCAGCAGTTTGGGCACGAAGGTCGAAGCTTTCTTT
d_gene: NA; v_gene: TRBV20-1; j_gene: TRBJ1-4; len: 12; abundance: NA; CDR3aa: CRAQAQAGKLFF; CDR3nt: TGCAGGGCCCAGGCACAGGCGGGAAAACTGTTTTTT
d_gene: TRBD1; v_gene: TRBV6-1; j_gene: TRBJ2-3; len: 16; abundance: many; CDR3aa: CASSDKQGVGTDTQYF; CDR3nt: TGTGCCAGCAGCGATAAACAGGGGGTCGGCACAGATACGCAGTATTTT
d_gene: TRBD2; v_gene: TRBV7-9; j_gene: TRBJ2-1; len: 15; abundance: NA; CDR3aa: CASSLIAGSNDEQFF; CDR3nt: TGTGCCAGCAGCCTAATAGCGGGGTCCAACGATGAGCAGTTCTTC
d_gene: NA; v_gene: TRBV6-5; j_gene: TRBJ2-7; len: 16; abundance: many; CDR3aa: CASSSSFGRSLRGQYF; CDR3nt: TGTGCCAGCAGTTCCTCCTTTGGACGGAGCCTACGAGGGCAGTACTTC
d_gene: NA; v_gene: TRBV3-1; j_gene: TRBJ1-6; len: 15; abundance: NA; CDR3aa: CASSQAREGNSPLHF; CDR3nt: TGTGCCAGCAGCCAGGCCCGGGAAGGTAATTCACCCCTCCACTTT
d_gene: TRBD1; v_gene: TRBV9; j_gene: TRBJ1-4; len: 17; abundance: NA; CDR3aa: CASSEGAGGLLNEKLFF; CDR3nt: TGTGCCAGCAGCGAAGGGGCAGGGGGTCTCCTTAATGAAAAACTGTTTTTT
d_gene: NA; v_gene: TRBV10-3; j_gene: TRBJ1-3; len: 11; abundance: NA; CDR3aa: CAISRLNTIYF; CDR3nt: TGTGCCATCAGTCGCCTAAACACCATATATTTT
d_gene: TRBD1; v_gene: TRBV12-3/TRBV12-4; j_gene: TRBJ1-6; len: 15; abundance: few; CDR3aa: CASRERGPYNSPLHF; CDR3nt: TGTGCCAGCAGGGAGAGGGGGCCCTATAATTCACCCCTCCACTTT
d_gene: NA; v_gene: TRBV27; j_gene: TRBJ2-5; len: 13; abundance: few; CDR3aa: CADRPYEEETQYF; CDR3nt: TGTGCCGACAGACCGTATGAGGAAGAGACCCAGTACTTC
d_gene: NA; v_gene: TRBV7-9; j_gene: TRBJ1-2; len: 13; abundance: many; CDR3aa: CASSFRVDYGYTF; CDR3nt: TGTGCCAGCAGCTTCAGGGTCGACTATGGCTACACCTTC
d_gene: NA; v_gene: TRBV7-2; j_gene: TRBJ2-3; len: 13; abundance: many; CDR3aa: CASSLLRGDTQYF; CDR3nt: TGTGCCAGCAGCCTTCTCCGAGGAGATACGCAGTATTTT
d_gene: NA; v_gene: TRBV5-5; j_gene: TRBJ2-5; len: 13; abundance: many; CDR3aa: CASSRAKGETQYF; CDR3nt: TGTGCCAGCAGCAGGGCTAAAGGGGAGACCCAGTACTTC
d_gene: NA; v_gene: TRBV29-1; j_gene: TRBJ2-5; len: 12; abundance: NA; CDR3aa: CSVVPEYNEQYF; CDR3nt: TGCAGCGTTGTTCCAGAATACAATGAGCAGTACTTC
d_gene: TRBD2; v_gene: TRBV5-1; j_gene: TRBJ2-1; len: 16; abundance: many; CDR3aa: CASSPPRERGVNEQFF; CDR3nt: TGCGCCAGCAGCCCGCCCCGGGAGCGGGGGGTCAATGAGCAGTTCTTC
d_gene: TRBD2; v_gene: TRBV19; j_gene: TRBJ2-5; len: 16; abundance: NA; CDR3aa: CASSIAARGTQETQYF; CDR3nt: TGTGCCAGTAGTATAGCGGCGCGGGGGACCCAAGAGACCCAGTACTTC
d_gene: TRBD2; v_gene: TRBV18; j_gene: TRBJ2-3; len: 16; abundance: NA; CDR3aa: CASSPYASGVGDTQYF; CDR3nt: TGTGCCAGCTCACCATACGCTAGCGGGGTTGGAGATACGCAGTATTTT
d_gene: NA; v_gene: TRBV20-1; j_gene: TRBJ1-2; len: 12; abundance: NA; CDR3aa: CSARGRGYGYTF; CDR3nt: TGCAGTGCTAGAGGAAGGGGCTATGGCTACACCTTC
d_gene: TRBD2; v_gene: TRBV10-3; j_gene: TRBJ2-4; len: 17; abundance: NA; CDR3aa: CAISDEATGGASNIQYF; CDR3nt: TGTGCCATCAGTGATGAGGCCACGGGGGGGGCCTCAAACATTCAGTACTTC